Listed below are T cell receptor beta chains from one sample, sequenced in a study of cytotoxic CD8 clonotypes in ibrutinib-treated CLL. Profiled with immunoSEQ multiplex PCR; TCRdb holds only in-frame clones, not every one. The sample gives 200,000 to 250,000 clones, roughly 79% of which show up once; about 10% is in the top ten. Specimen: PBMCs, collected after 12 months of ibrutinib treatment. The receptor set was obtained from a human donor with chronic lymphocytic leukemia. The conserved cysteine and the conserved F or W are not part of the CDR3 here. The D gene is left open where the match is weak.

d_call | j_call | v_call | cdr3_aa
TRBD1 | TRBJ2-7 | TRBV28 | ASSLPGQGLYEQY
TRBD1 | TRBJ1-5 | TRBV27 | ASSWTGDGEPQH
NA | TRBJ1-1 | TRBV11-3 | ASSPYVGFGTEAF
NA | TRBJ2-3 | TRBV10-2 | ASSEPPGIPPSTDTQY
NA | TRBJ1-2 | TRBV19 | ASIGNGYT
NA | TRBJ2-7 | TRBV6-5 | ASSTRGGRYEQY
TRBD2 | TRBJ2-3 | TRBV4-1 | ASSRGLAGGSADTQY
NA | TRBJ2-7 | TRBV27 | ASSGSLGPYEQY
TRBD2 | TRBJ2-7 | TRBV27 | ASSIQAGGVYEQY
TRBD2 | TRBJ2-1 | TRBV7-9 | ATDPRGGPGEQF
NA | TRBJ1-3 | TRBV2 | AGGTGNTIY
NA | TRBJ1-1 | TRBV7-2 | ASSSGQLISDTEAF
NA | TRBJ2-1 | TRBV23-1 | ARQGRSSYNEQF
TRBD2 | TRBJ2-7 | TRBV7-6 | ASSLGGDEQY
NA | TRBJ2-7 | TRBV4-1 | ASSQGGGTEMY
NA | TRBJ1-1 | TRBV6-1 | ASKAGWNTEAF
NA | TRBJ1-5 | TRBV2 | ASSGDRGRGQPQH
NA | TRBJ1-1 | TRBV5-1 | ASSNQGFEAF
NA | TRBJ1-2 | TRBV6-6 | ASSSGSGYGYT
NA | TRBJ1-3 | TRBV19 | ASSSPGSGNTIY
TRBD1 | TRBJ2-7 | TRBV28 | ASSPVGQGARNYEQY
NA | TRBJ2-7 | TRBV6-1 | ASSEATGTHSYEQY
TRBD1 | TRBJ1-2 | TRBV28 | ASSLGQRGYT
TRBD2 | TRBJ2-1 | TRBV6-5 | ASSYVRGGSYNEQF
TRBD1 | TRBJ1-1 | TRBV7-9 | ASSRQGGTEAF
NA | TRBJ1-1 | TRBV15 | ATSRKREEGTEAF
NA | TRBJ2-5 | TRBV27 | ASSFREIETQY
TRBD1 | TRBJ2-1 | TRBV6-5 | ASSYSGQGGDEQF
TRBD1 | TRBJ1-2 | TRBV29-1 | SVKGGLTGVGYT
NA | TRBJ1-1 | TRBV11-2 | ASSLEGAEAF
TRBD2 | TRBJ2-1 | TRBV4-1 | ASSHYSGNLYNEQF
TRBD2 | TRBJ2-7 | TRBV28 | ASSLWELAGGPGEQY
TRBD2 | TRBJ2-7 | TRBV27 | ASHFSGRTHEQY
NA | TRBJ1-4 | TRBV2 | ASIRALAGEKLF
TRBD2 | TRBJ2-3 | TRBV15 | ATSRGLARMSGTDTQY
NA | TRBJ2-3 | TRBV5-8 | ASKKSATDTQY
NA | TRBJ1-6 | TRBV15 | ATSRDNYNSPLH
NA | TRBJ1-5 | TRBV19 | ASSSHDVYQPQH
TRBD2 | TRBJ2-5 | TRBV28 | ASSPRAGLAGETQY
NA | TRBJ1-4 | TRBV28 | ASSPSQGQGNEKLF
NA | TRBJ2-4 | TRBV5-4 | ASSSEGVGSNIQY
NA | TRBJ1-4 | TRBV7-6 | ASSKSRGREKLF
TRBD2 | TRBJ2-1 | TRBV2 | ASERGGQVEQF
NA | TRBJ2-3 | TRBV12-5 | ASGLGLLPTDTQY
NA | TRBJ1-3 | TRBV9 | ASSVAGGAGNTIY
NA | TRBJ2-2 | TRBV7-9 | ASSWTGNTGELF
NA | TRBJ1-4 | TRBV4-1 | ASSQVEGEFEKLF
NA | TRBJ2-5 | TRBV6-5 | ASSYGRNEETQY
TRBD2 | TRBJ2-3 | TRBV10-2 | ASSEASGRTRDTQY
NA | TRBJ2-2 | TRBV6-5 | ASTQQDLTGELF
NA | TRBJ1-5 | TRBV11-3 | AGPRSGYQPQH
NA | TRBJ1-1 | TRBV9 | ASSTHSSMNTEAF
NA | TRBJ1-5 | TRBV19 | ASTPQGRANQPQH
NA | TRBJ2-7 | TRBV6-6 | ASSASGSSDLYEQY
NA | TRBJ2-7 | TRBV18 | ASSPQAYEQY
TRBD2 | TRBJ2-7 | TRBV7-8 | ASSSRAGRAAYEQY
NA | TRBJ2-7 | TRBV28 | ASSLRDSYEQY
NA | TRBJ2-5 | TRBV18 | ASSVDLDSYTQY